A selection of T cell receptor beta chains follows, all from one sample in a study of blood T cell repertoires in COVID-19. Some clones are missing from TCRdb's copy, which holds only in-frame ones; the method was immunoSEQ multiplex PCR. The sample holds hundreds of thousands of clones, almost 85% seen once. The source material was peripheral blood. The receptor source for this set is a man aged 45-65 years with active or convalescent COVID-19. The CDR3 runs from the conserved cysteine through the conserved F or W. A D gene is named only where the DNA matches it firmly. Clone size is stated in some rows and not others, as once, few, many or a class when expanded.

>TRBJ1-5|TRBD1|14|NA|TRBV19
CASSMGQRNQPQHF
TGTGCCAGTAGTATGGGACAGAGGAATCAGCCCCAGCATTTT
>TRBJ1-2|TRBD1|13|NA|TRBV5-1
CASSPRTGKGYTF
TGCGCCAGCAGTCCTAGGACAGGCAAAGGCTACACCTTC
>TRBJ2-1|TRBD1|13|NA|TRBV7-9
CASSQGQGDEQFF
TGTGCCAGCAGCCAGGGACAGGGGGATGAGCAGTTCTTC
>TRBJ1-5|NA|15|NA|TRBV4-1
CASSQDPQVRQPQHF
TGCGCCAGCAGCCAGGATCCACAGGTACGACAGCCCCAGCATTTT
>TRBJ1-5|TRBD1|15|NA|TRBV11-2
CASSAGTASNQPQHF
TGTGCCAGCAGCGCCGGGACAGCAAGCAATCAGCCCCAGCATTTT
>TRBJ1-1|NA|15|NA|TRBV5-1
CASSPDVGGGTEAFF
TGCGCCAGCAGCCCCGACGTGGGAGGGGGCACTGAAGCTTTCTTT
>TRBJ2-1|TRBD1|16|once|TRBV10-1
CASSRNTGTGDNEQFF
TGCGCCAGCAGTCGGAATACCGGGACAGGAGACAATGAGCAGTTCTTC
>TRBJ1-6|TRBD1|14|NA|TRBV27
CASSLGQGDSPLHF
TGTGCCAGCAGTTTAGGACAGGGAGACTCACCCCTCCACTTT
>TRBJ2-5|NA|11|NA|TRBV2
CASSVEETQYF
TGTGCCAGCAGTGTCGAAGAGACCCAGTACTTC
>TRBJ2-7|TRBD1|13|once|TRBV30
CAWSVQGAYEQYF
TGTGCCTGGAGTGTACAGGGGGCTTACGAGCAGTACTTC
>TRBJ1-1|TRBD1|14|NA|TRBV5-1
CASSFGQGISEAFF
TGCGCCAGCAGCTTCGGACAGGGGATCTCTGAAGCTTTCTTT
>TRBJ2-7|TRBD1|16|NA|TRBV9
CASSVGQGSGSYEQYF
TGTGCCAGCAGCGTAGGACAGGGGTCCGGGTCCTACGAGCAGTACTTC
>TRBJ1-2|NA|15|NA|TRBV28
CASSFPSGGARGYTF
TGTGCCAGCAGTTTCCCCTCCGGGGGGGCGCGGGGCTACACCTTC
>TRBJ1-2|TRBD1|17|NA|TRBV10-1
CASTVPETGGPNYGYTF
TGCGCCAGCACAGTCCCAGAAACAGGGGGACCGAACTATGGCTACACCTTC
>TRBJ2-4|NA|14|NA|TRBV19
CASSPGRDKNIQYF
TGTGCCAGTAGCCCTGGACGGGACAAAAACATTCAGTACTTC